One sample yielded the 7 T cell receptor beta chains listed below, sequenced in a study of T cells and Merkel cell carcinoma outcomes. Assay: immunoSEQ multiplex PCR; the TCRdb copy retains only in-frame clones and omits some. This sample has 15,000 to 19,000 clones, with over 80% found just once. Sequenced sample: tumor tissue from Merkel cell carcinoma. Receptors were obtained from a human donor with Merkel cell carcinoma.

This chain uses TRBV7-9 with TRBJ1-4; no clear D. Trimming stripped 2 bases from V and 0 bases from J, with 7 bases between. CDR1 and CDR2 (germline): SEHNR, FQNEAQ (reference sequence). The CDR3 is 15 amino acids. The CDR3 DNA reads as TGTGCCAGCAGCTTATCTGGTGCAACTAATGAAAAACTGTTTTTT. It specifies CASSLSGATNEKLFF.

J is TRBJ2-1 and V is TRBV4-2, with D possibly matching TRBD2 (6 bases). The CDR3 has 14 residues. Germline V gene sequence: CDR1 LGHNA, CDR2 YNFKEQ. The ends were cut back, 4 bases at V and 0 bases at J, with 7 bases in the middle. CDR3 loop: CASSLRGSYNEQFF. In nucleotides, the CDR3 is TGTGCCAGCAGCCTGCGGGGCTCCTACAATGAGCAGTTCTTC.

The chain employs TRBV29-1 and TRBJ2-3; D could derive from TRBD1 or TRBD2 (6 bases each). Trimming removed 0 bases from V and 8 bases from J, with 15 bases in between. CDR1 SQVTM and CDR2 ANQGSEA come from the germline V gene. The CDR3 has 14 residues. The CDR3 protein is CSVEESGATGTQYF. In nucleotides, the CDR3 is TGCAGCGTTGAAGAATCGGGGGCCACGGGTACGCAGTATTTT.

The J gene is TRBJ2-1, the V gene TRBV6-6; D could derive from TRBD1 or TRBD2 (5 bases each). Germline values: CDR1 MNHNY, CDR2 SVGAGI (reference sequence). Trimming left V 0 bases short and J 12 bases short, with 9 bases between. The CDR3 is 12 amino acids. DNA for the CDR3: TGTGCCAGCAGTTACTCGAGGGGTGCGCAGTTCTTC. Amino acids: CASSYSRGAQFF.

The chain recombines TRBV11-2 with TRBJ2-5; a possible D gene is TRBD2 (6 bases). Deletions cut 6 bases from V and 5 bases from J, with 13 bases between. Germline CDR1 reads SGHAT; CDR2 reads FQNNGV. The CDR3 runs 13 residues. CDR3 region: CASRPSREETQYF. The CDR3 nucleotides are TGTGCCAGCAGGCCCTCACGGGAGGAGACCCAGTACTTC.

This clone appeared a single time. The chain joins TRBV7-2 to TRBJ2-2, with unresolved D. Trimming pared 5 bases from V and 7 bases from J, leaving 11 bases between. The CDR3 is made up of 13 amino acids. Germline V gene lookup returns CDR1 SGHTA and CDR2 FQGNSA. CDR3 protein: CASSTRVSGELFF. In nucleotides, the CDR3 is TGTGCCAGCAGCACCCGGGTTAGCGGGGAGCTGTTTTTT.

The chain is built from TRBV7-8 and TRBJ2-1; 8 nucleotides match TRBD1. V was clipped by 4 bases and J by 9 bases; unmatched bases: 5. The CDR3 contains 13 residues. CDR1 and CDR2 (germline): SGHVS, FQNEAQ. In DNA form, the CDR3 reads TGTGCCAGCAGCTGGGGACAGGTGGTTGAGCAGTTCTTC. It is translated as CASSWGQVVEQFF.